This T cell receptor beta chain appears in the sequencing data of a study of blood T cell repertoires in COVID-19. Looking at the study overall: Samples of COVID-19 (acute and convalescent) were obtained from the United States, Italy and Spain. The cDNA or gDNA used as material had been derived from T cells, B-cell-depleted T cells, or PBMCs.

Per the original methods: Amplified reference gene primers provided the basis for estimating nucleated cell counts. The table came from immunoSEQ multiplex PCR; TCRdb's copy has only in-frame clones and leaves some out. The DNA was the basis for D and trimming; V, J and clone size are from that table. The sample has around 150,000 clones, around 84% seen once; the top ten hold about 3.3%. CDR1 LNHDA and CDR2 SQIVND come from the germline V gene (reference sequence). This CDR3 has 15 amino acids. V lost 8 bases and J lost 7; bases outside the gene matches: 14. The sequenced sample consisted of peripheral blood. V usage is TRBV19 and J usage is TRBJ1-2, with 9 bases aligning to TRBD1. The TCR originated in a human donor with acute or convalescent COVID-19. The donor label of this sample is uncertain. The CDR3 protein is CASPLAGTGWRGYTF. In DNA form, the CDR3 reads TGTGCCAGTCCCCTAGCCGGGACAGGGTGGCGTGGCTACACCTTC.